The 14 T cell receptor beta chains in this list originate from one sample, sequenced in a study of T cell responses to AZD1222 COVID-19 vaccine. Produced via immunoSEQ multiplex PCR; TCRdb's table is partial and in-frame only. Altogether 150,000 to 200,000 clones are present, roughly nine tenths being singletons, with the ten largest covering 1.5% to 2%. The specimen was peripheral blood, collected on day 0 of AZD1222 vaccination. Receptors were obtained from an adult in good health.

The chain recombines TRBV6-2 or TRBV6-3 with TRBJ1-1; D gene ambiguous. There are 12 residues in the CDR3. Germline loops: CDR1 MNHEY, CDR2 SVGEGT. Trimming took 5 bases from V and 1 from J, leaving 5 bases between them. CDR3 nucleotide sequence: TGTGCCAGCAGTGGGAGGAACACTGAAGCTTTCTTT. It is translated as CASSGRNTEAFF.

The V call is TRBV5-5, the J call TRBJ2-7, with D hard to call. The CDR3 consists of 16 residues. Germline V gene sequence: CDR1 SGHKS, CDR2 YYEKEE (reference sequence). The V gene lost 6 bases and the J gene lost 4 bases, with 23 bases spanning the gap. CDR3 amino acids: CASTLTPSAKMYEQYF. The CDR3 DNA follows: TGTGCCAGCACTCTCACACCTTCGGCGAAAATGTACGAGCAGTACTTC.

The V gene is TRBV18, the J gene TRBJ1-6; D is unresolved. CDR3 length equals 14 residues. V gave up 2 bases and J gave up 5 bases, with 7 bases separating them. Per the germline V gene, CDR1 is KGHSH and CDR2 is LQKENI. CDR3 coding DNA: TGTGCCAGCTCACCAGGGATGGATAATTCACCCCTCCACTTT. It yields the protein CASSPGMDNSPLHF.

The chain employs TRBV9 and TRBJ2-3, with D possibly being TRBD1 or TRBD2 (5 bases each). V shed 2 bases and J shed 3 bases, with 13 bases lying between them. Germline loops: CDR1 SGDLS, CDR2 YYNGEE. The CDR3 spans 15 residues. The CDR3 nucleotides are TGTGCCAGCAGCGTGGGGGTGGGTCGTACAGATACGCAGTATTTT. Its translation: CASSVGVGRTDTQYF. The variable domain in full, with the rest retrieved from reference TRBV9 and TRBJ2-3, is DSGVTQTPKHLITATGQRVTLRCSPRSGDLSVYWYQQSLDQGLQFLIQYYNGEERAKGNILERFSAQQFPDLHSELNLSSLELGDSALYFCASSVGVGRTDTQYFGPGTRLTVL.

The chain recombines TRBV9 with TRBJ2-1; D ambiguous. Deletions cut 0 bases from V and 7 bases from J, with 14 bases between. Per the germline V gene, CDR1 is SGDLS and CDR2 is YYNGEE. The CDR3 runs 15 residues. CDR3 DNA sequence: TGTGCCAGCAGCGTAGGTGGTCAGGTGGGGAATGAGCAGTTCTTC. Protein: CASSVGGQVGNEQFF.

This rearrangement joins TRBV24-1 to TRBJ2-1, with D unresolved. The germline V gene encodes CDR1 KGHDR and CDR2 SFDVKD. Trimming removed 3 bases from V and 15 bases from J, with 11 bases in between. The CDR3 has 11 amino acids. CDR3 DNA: TGTGCCACCAGTGATGGTCTAGGGCGGTTCTTC. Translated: CATSDGLGRFF.

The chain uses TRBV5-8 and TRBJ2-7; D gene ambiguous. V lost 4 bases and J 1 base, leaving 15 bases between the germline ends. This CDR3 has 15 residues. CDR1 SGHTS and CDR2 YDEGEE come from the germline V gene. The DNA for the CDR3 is TGTGCCAGCAGCATCTCGCGGACCATTTCCTACGAGCAGTACTTC. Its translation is CASSISRTISYEQYF.

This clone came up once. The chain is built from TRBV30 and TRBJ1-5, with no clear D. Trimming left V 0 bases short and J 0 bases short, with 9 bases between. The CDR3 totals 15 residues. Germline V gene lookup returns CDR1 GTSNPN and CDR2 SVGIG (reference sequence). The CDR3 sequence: CAWSVGKYSNQPQHF. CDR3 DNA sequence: TGTGCCTGGAGTGTAGGGAAGTATAGCAATCAGCCCCAGCATTTT.

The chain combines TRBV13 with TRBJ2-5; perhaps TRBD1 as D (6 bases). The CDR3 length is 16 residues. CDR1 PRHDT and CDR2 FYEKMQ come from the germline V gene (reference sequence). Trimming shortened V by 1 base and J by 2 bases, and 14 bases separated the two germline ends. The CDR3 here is CASSLAIGRGQETQYF. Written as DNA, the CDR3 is TGTGCCAGCAGCTTAGCAATTGGCAGGGGACAAGAGACCCAGTACTTC.

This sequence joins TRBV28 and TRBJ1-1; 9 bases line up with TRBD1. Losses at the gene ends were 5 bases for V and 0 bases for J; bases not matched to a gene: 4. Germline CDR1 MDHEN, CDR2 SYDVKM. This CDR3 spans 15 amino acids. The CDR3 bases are TGTGCCAGCAGTCCTGGGGACAGGGTGAACACTGAAGCTTTCTTT. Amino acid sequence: CASSPGDRVNTEAFF.

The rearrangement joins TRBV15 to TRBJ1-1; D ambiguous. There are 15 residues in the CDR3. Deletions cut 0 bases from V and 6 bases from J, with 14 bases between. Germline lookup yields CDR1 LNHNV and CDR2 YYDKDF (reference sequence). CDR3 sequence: CATSREITRSAEAFF. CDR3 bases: TGTGCCACCAGCAGAGAAATTACCAGGAGCGCTGAAGCTTTCTTT.

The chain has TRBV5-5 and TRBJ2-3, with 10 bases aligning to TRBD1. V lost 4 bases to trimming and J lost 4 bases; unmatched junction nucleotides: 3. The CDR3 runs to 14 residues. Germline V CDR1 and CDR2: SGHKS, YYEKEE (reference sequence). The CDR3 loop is CASSPTGGADTQYF. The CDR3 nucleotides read TGTGCCAGCAGCCCGACAGGGGGCGCAGATACGCAGTATTTT.

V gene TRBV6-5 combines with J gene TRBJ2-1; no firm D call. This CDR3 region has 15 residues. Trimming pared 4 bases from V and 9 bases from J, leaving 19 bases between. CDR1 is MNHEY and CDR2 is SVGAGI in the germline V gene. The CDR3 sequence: CASSSHNFRSGEQFF. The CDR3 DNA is TGTGCCAGCAGTTCCCACAATTTTCGATCGGGTGAGCAGTTCTTC.

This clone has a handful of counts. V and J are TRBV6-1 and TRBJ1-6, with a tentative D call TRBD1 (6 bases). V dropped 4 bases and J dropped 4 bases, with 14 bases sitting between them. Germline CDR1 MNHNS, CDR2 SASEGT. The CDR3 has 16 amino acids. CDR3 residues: CASSGGGQLYNSPLHF. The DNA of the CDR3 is TGTGCCAGCAGTGGGGGCGGACAGTTGTATAATTCACCCCTCCACTTT.